Listed below are T cell receptor beta chains from one sample, sequenced in a study of identical twins. MiXCR, run by TCRdb on the 5' RACE reads, gives a single entry per CDR3 protein. The sample lists 500,000 or so distinct CDR3 sequences; less than 25% were seen once. These data are also associated with another study on T cells expressing NK-cell markers.

Sequenced material: CD4+ T cells sorted from blood. The receptors derive from a woman between 18 and 30 years old in good health. The CDR3 runs from the conserved cysteine through the conserved F or W. The D gene is left open where the match is weak. The size of a clone is reported for some rows only, either as once, few or many, or as a class for expanded clones.

>NA|TRBJ2-7|NA|TRBV5-1
CASSLRGTERQVPYEQYF
TGCGCCAGCAGCTTGCGGGGGACAGAGCGCCAAGTTCCCTACGAGCAGTACTTC
>NA|TRBJ2-7|TRBD2|TRBV20-1
CSAREAGRASYEQYF
TGCAGTGCTAGAGAGGCCGGGAGGGCCTCGTACGAGCAGTACTTC
>few|TRBJ2-3|NA|TRBV10-3
CAISERSTDTQYF
TGTGCCATCAGTGAGCGAAGCACAGATACGCAGTATTTT
>few|TRBJ1-2|NA|TRBV11-2
CASSLVGQGDGYTF
TGTGCCAGCAGCTTAGTAGGCCAGGGAGATGGCTACACCTTC
>few|TRBJ1-2|TRBD1|TRBV7-2
CASSLRDRFYGYTF
TGTGCCAGCAGCTTAAGGGACAGATTCTATGGCTACACCTTC
>many|TRBJ1-1|NA|TRBV12-3/TRBV12-4
CASSFISGATKTEAFF
TGTGCCAGCAGTTTTATCTCTGGGGCAACCAAGACTGAAGCTTTCTTT
>few|TRBJ2-2|NA|TRBV4-3
CASSLLATNTGELFF
TGCGCCAGCAGCCTCCTAGCGACGAACACCGGGGAGCTGTTTTTT
>NA|TRBJ2-7|TRBD2|TRBV10-2
CASRLAGGRDEQYF
TGCGCCAGCAGACTAGCGGGGGGGCGGGACGAGCAGTACTTC
>NA|TRBJ1-4|TRBD1|TRBV6-5
CASSYETGGLEKLFF
TGTGCCAGCAGTTACGAGACAGGGGGACTGGAAAAACTGTTTTTT
>few|TRBJ1-4|NA|TRBV5-1
CASSLRVESEKLFF
TGCGCCAGCAGCTTGCGTGTGGAAAGTGAAAAACTGTTTTTT
>many|TRBJ1-6|NA|TRBV20-1
CSARSPGLPPPLHF
TGCAGTGCTAGATCCCCGGGGTTGCCGCCACCCCTCCACTTT
>NA|TRBJ2-3|NA|TRBV7-2
CASSSFGTSTDTQYF
TGTGCCAGCAGCTCCTTTGGGACTAGCACAGATACGCAGTATTTT
>few|TRBJ2-2|TRBD2|TRBV7-2
CASSTHPSGRAPGELFF
TGTGCCAGCAGCACCCACCCTAGCGGGAGGGCCCCCGGGGAGCTGTTTTTT
>NA|TRBJ2-7|NA|TRBV3-1
CASRPRAGAYEQYF
TGTGCCAGCAGACCGAGGGCAGGGGCCTACGAGCAGTACTTC
>NA|TRBJ2-5|NA|TRBV10-3
CAISVQGDETQYF
TGTGCCATCAGTGTGCAGGGAGACGAGACCCAGTACTTC
>NA|TRBJ2-1|TRBD2|TRBV20-1
CSASRTGLAGHNEQFF
TGCAGTGCTAGCAGAACGGGACTAGCGGGACACAATGAGCAGTTCTTC
>few|TRBJ2-2|TRBD1|TRBV20-1
CSANRGNTGELFF
TGCAGTGCTAACAGGGGTAACACCGGGGAGCTGTTTTTT
>NA|TRBJ1-1|NA|TRBV5-1
CASSFQGTAEAFF
TGCGCCAGCAGCTTCCAGGGGACGGCTGAAGCTTTCTTT
>NA|TRBJ1-5|NA|TRBV6-2/TRBV6-3
CASSRDGSYQPQHF
TGTGCCAGCAGTCGGGACGGATCTTATCAGCCCCAGCATTTT
>few|TRBJ2-1|TRBD2|TRBV20-1
CSALSLAGAHEQFF
TGCAGTGCCCTATCCCTAGCGGGAGCTCATGAGCAGTTCTTC
>few|TRBJ2-1|NA|TRBV10-2
CASMFNWGDEQFF
TGCGCCAGCATGTTTAATTGGGGCGATGAGCAGTTCTTC
>few|TRBJ1-2|TRBD1|TRBV20-1
CSARSDRVYGYTF
TGCAGTGCTAGGTCGGACAGGGTTTATGGCTACACCTTC
>few|TRBJ1-1|NA|TRBV9
CASSVGGRGNTEAFF
TGTGCCAGCAGCGTAGGCGGGAGGGGAAACACTGAAGCTTTCTTT
>few|TRBJ1-2|TRBD1|TRBV3-1
CASSQEGQNYGYTF
TGTGCCAGCAGCCAAGAGGGACAGAACTATGGCTACACCTTC
>few|TRBJ2-2|NA|TRBV15
CATSGPRLANTGELFF
TGTGCCACCAGCGGCCCAAGGCTAGCTAACACCGGGGAGCTGTTTTTT
>NA|TRBJ2-3|NA|TRBV20-1
CSAIGGAWTDTQYF
TGCAGTGCTATAGGGGGGGCTTGGACAGATACGCAGTATTTT
>NA|TRBJ1-1|NA|TRBV15
CATSRDKGTAFF
TGTGCCACCAGCAGAGATAAGGGTACGGCTTTCTTT
>many|TRBJ1-4|NA|TRBV6-5
CASSPINEKLFF
TGTGCCAGCAGCCCGATTAATGAAAAACTGTTTTTT
>few|TRBJ2-3|TRBD2|TRBV5-1
CASSLRRLAGATDTQYF
TGCGCCAGCAGCCTACGACGACTAGCGGGAGCGACAGATACGCAGTATTTT
>NA|TRBJ2-3|TRBD2|TRBV3-1
CASSPQRGGVDTQYF
TGTGCCAGCAGCCCCCAGCGGGGGGGAGTAGATACGCAGTATTTT
>NA|TRBJ2-1|TRBD1|TRBV4-2
CASRQGAGSYNEQFF
TGTGCCAGCCGCCAGGGGGCGGGGTCCTACAATGAGCAGTTCTTC
>many|TRBJ2-1|NA|TRBV7-2
CASSWDLAQYNEQFF
TGTGCCAGCAGCTGGGACCTAGCGCAATACAATGAGCAGTTCTTC
>few|TRBJ2-1|NA|TRBV5-6
CASSFETRGREQFF
TGTGCCAGCAGCTTTGAGACCAGGGGTAGGGAGCAGTTCTTC
>few|TRBJ2-7|TRBD2|TRBV10-3
CAISESQGGGYEQYF
TGTGCCATCAGTGAGTCCCAGGGCGGGGGGTACGAGCAGTACTTC
>few|TRBJ2-1|TRBD2|TRBV6-2/TRBV6-3
CASSQAGLVYNEQFF
TGTGCCAGCAGTCAGGCGGGACTAGTCTACAATGAGCAGTTCTTC
>NA|TRBJ1-4|NA|TRBV20-1
CSARKGGEKLFF
TGCAGTGCTAGAAAAGGGGGGGAAAAACTGTTTTTT
>few|TRBJ1-2|TRBD1|TRBV12-3/TRBV12-4
CASRTGTESHGYTF
TGTGCCAGCAGAACCGGGACAGAGTCACATGGCTACACCTTC
>few|TRBJ1-1|TRBD1|TRBV27
CASSLDRATIGTEAFF
TGTGCCAGCAGTCTGGACAGGGCGACCATAGGCACTGAAGCTTTCTTT
>NA|TRBJ1-6|NA|TRBV20-1
CSARDSLDQSLHF
TGCAGTGCTAGAGATAGCCTCGACCAATCCCTCCACTTT
>NA|TRBJ1-2|NA|TRBV2
CASSEYLNYGYTF
TGTGCCAGCAGCGAGTACTTGAACTATGGCTACACCTTC
>NA|TRBJ2-7|TRBD2|TRBV11-2
CASSSGTGTSGNLYYEQYF
TGTGCCAGCAGCTCGGGGACCGGGACTAGCGGGAACCTTTACTACGAGCAGTACTTC
>NA|TRBJ1-2|NA|TRBV10-3
CAISEPRDNYGYTF
TGTGCCATCAGTGAGCCCAGGGATAACTATGGCTACACCTTC
>few|TRBJ1-5|NA|TRBV6-1
CASRRGYNQPQHF
TGTGCCAGCAGAAGGGGATACAATCAGCCCCAGCATTTT
>few|TRBJ1-2|TRBD1|TRBV20-1
CSARDSAGGAGGYGYTF
TGCAGTGCTAGAGATTCTGCAGGGGGCGCGGGTGGATATGGCTACACCTTC
>few|TRBJ1-3|NA|TRBV9
CASSPQMAGVGGNTIYF
TGTGCCAGCAGCCCCCAGATGGCAGGGGTGGGTGGAAACACCATATATTTT
>few|TRBJ2-5|NA|TRBV30
CAWSGLQTGQRETQYF
TGTGCCTGGAGTGGACTCCAGACGGGCCAGAGGGAGACCCAGTACTTC
>NA|TRBJ1-1|TRBD1|TRBV3-1
CASSLGQGESTEAFF
TGTGCCAGCAGCCTCGGACAGGGAGAAAGCACTGAAGCTTTCTTT
>NA|TRBJ2-7|NA|TRBV6-2/TRBV6-3
CASSYQGLTYEQYF
TGTGCCAGCAGTTACCAGGGACTCACCTACGAGCAGTACTTC
>few|TRBJ1-1|NA|TRBV7-3
CASRPTQRNTEAFF
TGTGCCAGCAGGCCGACCCAGAGGAACACTGAAGCTTTCTTT
>few|TRBJ1-1|NA|TRBV7-2
CASNEYVGTEAFF
TGTGCCAGCAACGAATATGTGGGAACTGAAGCTTTCTTT
>NA|TRBJ2-3|NA|TRBV5-4
CASRMAGEGDTQYF
TGTGCCAGCAGGATGGCAGGGGAGGGAGATACGCAGTATTTT
>many|TRBJ2-7|TRBD2|TRBV10-3
CAISAPGLAGSEQYF
TGTGCCATCAGTGCACCGGGACTAGCGGGGAGCGAGCAGTACTTC
>NA|TRBJ2-1|NA|TRBV5-6
CASSYDREAYNEQFF
TGTGCCAGCAGCTACGACAGGGAGGCCTACAATGAGCAGTTCTTC
>few|TRBJ1-1|NA|TRBV20-1
CSASFPQRNTEAFF
TGCAGTGCTAGTTTTCCACAAAGGAACACTGAAGCTTTCTTT
>NA|TRBJ2-5|NA|TRBV28
CASSPNLETQYF
TGTGCCAGCAGTCCTAACTTGGAGACCCAGTACTTC
>few|TRBJ2-1|TRBD1|TRBV20-1
CSAMVTGGLGEQFF
TGCAGTGCTATGGTGACAGGGGGCCTGGGTGAGCAGTTCTTC
>NA|TRBJ2-2|NA|TRBV7-9
CASSSYEGSGELFF
TGTGCCAGCAGCTCCTACGAGGGGTCCGGGGAGCTGTTTTTT
>few|TRBJ1-1|NA|TRBV12-3/TRBV12-4
CASTARGQGNTEAFF
TGTGCCAGCACCGCGAGAGGTCAGGGGAACACTGAAGCTTTCTTT